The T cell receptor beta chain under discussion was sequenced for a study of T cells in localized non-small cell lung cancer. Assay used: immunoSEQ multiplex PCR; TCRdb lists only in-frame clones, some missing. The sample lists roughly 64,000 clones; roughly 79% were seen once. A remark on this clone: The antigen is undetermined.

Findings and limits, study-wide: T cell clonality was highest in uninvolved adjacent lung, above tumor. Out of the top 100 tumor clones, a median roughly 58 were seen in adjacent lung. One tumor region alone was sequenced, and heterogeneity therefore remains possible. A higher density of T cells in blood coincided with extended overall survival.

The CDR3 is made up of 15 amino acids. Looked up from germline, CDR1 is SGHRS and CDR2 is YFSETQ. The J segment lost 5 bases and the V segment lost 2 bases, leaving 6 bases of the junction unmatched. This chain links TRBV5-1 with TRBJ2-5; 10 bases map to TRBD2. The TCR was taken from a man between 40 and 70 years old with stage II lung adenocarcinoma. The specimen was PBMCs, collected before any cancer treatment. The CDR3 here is CASSLSGRAEETQYF. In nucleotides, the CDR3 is TGCGCCAGCAGCTTAAGCGGGAGGGCCGAGGAGACCCAGTACTTC.